The rows below give T cell receptor beta chains drawn from one sample of a study of metastatic and nonmetastatic thyroid tumors. Via MiXCR, TCRdb re-called the PCR reads. The sample shows 3,000 to 3,500 clones, about a third of them seen only once. The sample taken for sequencing was adjacent normal tissue. The receptors were gathered from a male donor with papillary thyroid cancer or a benign thyroid nodule (not recorded which). Some clones in this sample may be carry-over from other donors' samples. CDR3s include the opening cysteine and the closing phenylalanine or tryptophan. A D gene is named only where the DNA matches it firmly. Where a row states a size, it is once, few, many or the class of an expanded clone; other rows omit it.

j_call: TRBJ2-7; clone_size: few; v_call: TRBV6-2/TRBV6-3; d_call: .; cdr3_aa: CASIYPIWKHYDQYF; cdr3_nt: TGTGCCAGCATTTACCCAATTTGGAAGCACTACGATCAGTACTTC
j_call: TRBJ2-7; clone_size: few; v_call: TRBV6-5; d_call: .; cdr3_aa: CASSNTRSSYEQYF; cdr3_nt: TGTGCCAGCAGTAACACTCGAAGCTCCTACGAGCAGTACTTC
j_call: TRBJ2-3; clone_size: .; v_call: TRBV11-2; d_call: TRBD2; cdr3_aa: CASSLGLVLPDTQYF; cdr3_nt: TGTGCCAGCAGCCTGGGACTAGTTCTTCCAGATACGCAGTATTTT
j_call: TRBJ1-1; clone_size: few; v_call: TRBV12-3/TRBV12-4; d_call: .; cdr3_aa: CASSFNPDTEAFF; cdr3_nt: TGTGCCAGCAGTTTCAACCCTGACACTGAAGCTTTCTTT
j_call: TRBJ2-7; clone_size: few; v_call: TRBV27; d_call: TRBD1; cdr3_aa: CASRPGGPLYEQYF; cdr3_nt: TGTGCCAGCAGACCAGGGGGCCCTCTCTACGAGCAGTACTTC
j_call: TRBJ1-2; clone_size: .; v_call: TRBV9; d_call: .; cdr3_aa: CASSEWGLPGDYGYTF; cdr3_nt: TGTGCCAGCAGCGAATGGGGTCTTCCAGGGGACTATGGCTACACCTTC
j_call: TRBJ1-2; clone_size: few; v_call: TRBV20-1; d_call: .; cdr3_aa: CSARDWGGNYGYTF; cdr3_nt: TGCAGTGCTAGAGATTGGGGGGGCAACTATGGCTACACCTTC
j_call: TRBJ1-1; clone_size: large; v_call: TRBV19; d_call: .; cdr3_aa: CASRRGAGIIAEAFF; cdr3_nt: TGTGCCAGTAGAAGGGGCGCGGGGATTATTGCTGAAGCTTTCTTT
j_call: TRBJ2-3; clone_size: few; v_call: TRBV12-3/TRBV12-4; d_call: TRBD2; cdr3_aa: CASSFRARGGTDTQYF; cdr3_nt: TGTGCCAGCAGTTTCAGGGCGCGGGGGGGCACAGATACGCAGTATTTT
j_call: TRBJ2-7; clone_size: few; v_call: TRBV6-1; d_call: .; cdr3_aa: CASTSAYEQYF; cdr3_nt: TGTGCCAGCACCAGTGCGTATGAGCAGTACTTC
j_call: TRBJ1-2; clone_size: .; v_call: TRBV20-1; d_call: TRBD1; cdr3_aa: CSAVPGQVYGYTF; cdr3_nt: TGCAGTGCTGTCCCGGGACAGGTCTATGGCTACACCTTC
j_call: TRBJ2-2; clone_size: few; v_call: TRBV24-1; d_call: TRBD1; cdr3_aa: CATMRQGATGELFF; cdr3_nt: TGTGCCACCATGAGGCAGGGGGCCACCGGGGAGCTGTTTTTT
j_call: TRBJ2-3; clone_size: large; v_call: TRBV7-2; d_call: .; cdr3_aa: CASSLAQNTDTQYF; cdr3_nt: TGTGCCAGCAGCTTAGCGCAGAACACAGATACGCAGTATTTT
j_call: TRBJ2-7; clone_size: few; v_call: TRBV12-3/TRBV12-4; d_call: .; cdr3_aa: CASRSGTQSYEQYF; cdr3_nt: TGTGCCAGCAGGTCGGGGACTCAATCCTACGAGCAGTACTTC
j_call: TRBJ2-7; clone_size: .; v_call: TRBV7-3; d_call: .; cdr3_aa: CASSLDSSTPEQYF; cdr3_nt: TGTGCCAGCAGCTTGGACTCGTCCACGCCTGAGCAGTACTTC
j_call: TRBJ2-7; clone_size: .; v_call: TRBV7-2; d_call: .; cdr3_aa: CASSLRAGYEQYF; cdr3_nt: TGTGCCAGCAGCTTACGGGCAGGCTACGAGCAGTACTTC
j_call: TRBJ1-1; clone_size: medium-sized; v_call: TRBV30; d_call: .; cdr3_aa: CAWSVRGKGSNTEAFF; cdr3_nt: TGTGCCTGGAGTGTACGTGGAAAAGGGTCGAACACTGAAGCTTTCTTT
j_call: TRBJ2-5; clone_size: .; v_call: TRBV25-1; d_call: .; cdr3_aa: CASSELGVVTQETQYF; cdr3_nt: TGTGCCAGCAGTGAATTGGGAGTAGTGACCCAAGAGACCCAGTACTTC
j_call: TRBJ2-1; clone_size: medium-sized; v_call: TRBV14; d_call: TRBD1; cdr3_aa: CASSQEWTGGIGGQFF; cdr3_nt: TGTGCCAGCAGCCAGGAGTGGACAGGGGGCATAGGTGGGCAGTTCTTC
j_call: TRBJ1-5; clone_size: .; v_call: TRBV7-2; d_call: .; cdr3_aa: CASSEEFQPQHF; cdr3_nt: TGTGCCAGCAGTGAAGAGTTTCAGCCCCAACATTTT
j_call: TRBJ2-2; clone_size: large; v_call: TRBV5-1; d_call: .; cdr3_aa: CASGHRTNTGELFF; cdr3_nt: TGCGCCAGTGGTCACCGGACGAACACCGGGGAGCTGTTTTTT
j_call: TRBJ1-5; clone_size: large; v_call: TRBV2; d_call: TRBD1; cdr3_aa: CASSEGQGAHQPQHF; cdr3_nt: TGTGCCAGCAGTGAGGGACAGGGGGCTCATCAGCCCCAGCATTTT
j_call: TRBJ1-1; clone_size: few; v_call: TRBV27; d_call: .; cdr3_aa: CASSVRRYTNTEAFF; cdr3_nt: TGTGCCAGCAGTGTCAGGAGGTATACAAACACTGAAGCTTTCTTT
j_call: TRBJ2-2; clone_size: few; v_call: TRBV12-3/TRBV12-4; d_call: .; cdr3_aa: CATLASGVGTGELFF; cdr3_nt: TGTGCCACACTGGCCTCGGGGGTAGGCACCGGGGAGCTGTTTTTT
j_call: TRBJ1-5; clone_size: few; v_call: TRBV6-1; d_call: .; cdr3_aa: CASRPRRESIQPQHF; cdr3_nt: TGTGCCAGCAGACCCCGACGGGAGAGTATTCAGCCCCAGCATTTT
j_call: TRBJ2-1; clone_size: .; v_call: TRBV6-1; d_call: .; cdr3_aa: CASKNRLNEQFF; cdr3_nt: TGTGCCAGCAAAAACCGACTTAATGAGCAGTTCTTC
j_call: TRBJ1-1; clone_size: .; v_call: TRBV20-1; d_call: .; cdr3_aa: CSVAGNTEAFF; cdr3_nt: TGCAGTGTTGCAGGAAACACTGAAGCTTTCTTT
j_call: TRBJ1-2; clone_size: .; v_call: TRBV6-1; d_call: .; cdr3_aa: CASRSGTLYGYTF; cdr3_nt: TGTGCCAGCAGGTCCGGGACCCTTTATGGCTACACCTTC
j_call: TRBJ2-3; clone_size: once; v_call: TRBV7-6; d_call: .; cdr3_aa: CASSALGTANSTDTQYF; cdr3_nt: TGTGCCAGCAGCGCTCTCGGGACTGCGAATAGCACAGATACGCAGTATTTT
j_call: TRBJ2-3; clone_size: .; v_call: TRBV7-9; d_call: .; cdr3_aa: CASSADSYTDTQYF; cdr3_nt: TGTGCCAGCAGTGCGGACAGCTACACAGATACGCAGTATTTT
j_call: TRBJ1-2; clone_size: .; v_call: TRBV6-6; d_call: .; cdr3_aa: CASSYPRGNGYTF; cdr3_nt: TGTGCCAGCAGTTACCCCAGGGGTAATGGCTACACCTTC
j_call: TRBJ1-1; clone_size: few; v_call: TRBV20-1; d_call: .; cdr3_aa: CSARDHRVNTEAFF; cdr3_nt: TGCAGTGCTAGAGATCACAGGGTGAACACTGAAGCTTTCTTT
j_call: TRBJ2-2; clone_size: few; v_call: TRBV25-1; d_call: TRBD1; cdr3_aa: CASSQTGRNTGELFF; cdr3_nt: TGTGCCAGCAGCCAGACAGGGAGAAACACCGGGGAGCTGTTTTTT
j_call: TRBJ2-2; clone_size: .; v_call: TRBV24-1; d_call: .; cdr3_aa: CATCAYANTGELFF; cdr3_nt: TGTGCCACCTGTGCGTACGCGAACACCGGGGAGCTGTTTTTT
j_call: TRBJ1-1; clone_size: .; v_call: TRBV11-2; d_call: .; cdr3_aa: CASSLWGIPEAFF; cdr3_nt: TGTGCCAGCAGCTTATGGGGGATCCCTGAAGCTTTCTTT
j_call: TRBJ1-1; clone_size: .; v_call: TRBV5-6; d_call: TRBD1; cdr3_aa: CASSWGTANTEAFF; cdr3_nt: TGTGCCAGCAGCTGGGGGACAGCGAACACTGAAGCTTTCTTT
j_call: TRBJ2-1; clone_size: .; v_call: TRBV7-9; d_call: .; cdr3_aa: CASSLGWYNEQFF; cdr3_nt: TGTGCCAGCAGCTTAGGGTGGTACAATGAGCAGTTCTTC
j_call: TRBJ2-1; clone_size: few; v_call: TRBV27; d_call: TRBD2; cdr3_aa: CASGRAVQGYNEQFF; cdr3_nt: TGTGCCAGCGGGAGGGCCGTTCAAGGCTACAATGAGCAGTTCTTC
j_call: TRBJ2-1; clone_size: medium-sized; v_call: TRBV5-6; d_call: TRBD2; cdr3_aa: CASRRREGLVNEQFF; cdr3_nt: TGTGCCAGCAGGAGGCGGGAGGGCCTCGTCAATGAGCAGTTCTTC
j_call: TRBJ2-7; clone_size: few; v_call: TRBV6-2/TRBV6-3; d_call: TRBD1; cdr3_aa: CASSYSMRDRASYEQYF; cdr3_nt: TGTGCCAGCAGTTACTCGATGCGGGACAGGGCCTCCTACGAGCAGTACTTC
j_call: TRBJ2-1; clone_size: .; v_call: TRBV6-1; d_call: .; cdr3_aa: CASSRTRGAFDNEQFF; cdr3_nt: TGTGCCAGCAGCCGAACTCGGGGGGCTTTCGACAATGAGCAGTTCTTC
j_call: TRBJ2-3; clone_size: .; v_call: TRBV20-1; d_call: .; cdr3_aa: CSASHTDTQYF; cdr3_nt: TGCAGTGCTAGTCACACAGATACGCAGTATTTT
j_call: TRBJ1-4; clone_size: .; v_call: TRBV20-1; d_call: TRBD1; cdr3_aa: CSATRDSGTNEKLFF; cdr3_nt: TGCAGTGCTACCAGGGACAGCGGTACTAATGAAAAACTGTTTTTT
j_call: TRBJ2-2; clone_size: few; v_call: TRBV6-1; d_call: TRBD1; cdr3_aa: CASSEPPGQGLGELFF; cdr3_nt: TGTGCCAGCAGTGAACCTCCGGGACAGGGACTCGGGGAGCTGTTTTTT
j_call: TRBJ2-7; clone_size: .; v_call: TRBV4-1; d_call: TRBD1; cdr3_aa: CASSQRDRGVQYF; cdr3_nt: TGCGCCAGCAGCCAGAGGGACAGGGGAGTGCAGTACTTC
j_call: TRBJ2-3; clone_size: .; v_call: TRBV20-1; d_call: .; cdr3_aa: CSALRSDGPVTDTQYF; cdr3_nt: TGCAGTGCTTTAAGGTCCGATGGGCCCGTCACAGATACGCAGTATTTT
j_call: TRBJ1-3; clone_size: .; v_call: TRBV7-2; d_call: .; cdr3_aa: CASSLPVSGNTIYF; cdr3_nt: TGTGCCAGCAGCTTGCCGGTCTCTGGAAACACCATATATTTT
j_call: TRBJ1-1; clone_size: .; v_call: TRBV20-1; d_call: TRBD1; cdr3_aa: CSAADRVNTEAFF; cdr3_nt: TGCAGTGCTGCCGACAGGGTTAACACTGAAGCTTTCTTT
j_call: TRBJ2-2; clone_size: .; v_call: TRBV5-1; d_call: TRBD2; cdr3_aa: CASSFGGTLADTGELFF; cdr3_nt: TGCGCCAGCAGCTTTGGAGGGACGCTAGCGGACACCGGGGAGCTGTTTTTT
j_call: TRBJ2-3; clone_size: few; v_call: TRBV27; d_call: TRBD2; cdr3_aa: CASTPPAGGNTQYF; cdr3_nt: TGTGCCAGCACCCCCCCAGCGGGGGGGAATACGCAGTATTTT
j_call: TRBJ2-5; clone_size: few; v_call: TRBV6-1; d_call: .; cdr3_aa: CASSEASWSSVRETQYF; cdr3_nt: TGTGCCAGCAGTGAAGCATCCTGGTCTAGCGTTCGAGAGACCCAGTACTTC
j_call: TRBJ1-2; clone_size: .; v_call: TRBV5-6; d_call: .; cdr3_aa: CASSPGAGFNYGYTF; cdr3_nt: TGTGCCAGCAGCCCCGGGGCAGGTTTCAACTATGGCTACACCTTC
j_call: TRBJ1-1; clone_size: few; v_call: TRBV6-1; d_call: TRBD1; cdr3_aa: CASRKGADTNTEAFF; cdr3_nt: TGTGCCAGCAGGAAGGGGGCAGATACGAACACTGAAGCTTTCTTT
j_call: TRBJ1-1; clone_size: .; v_call: TRBV28; d_call: TRBD1; cdr3_aa: CASSSPTGGGRMNTEAFF; cdr3_nt: TGTGCCAGCAGTTCTCCGACAGGGGGGGGCCGCATGAACACTGAAGCTTTCTTT